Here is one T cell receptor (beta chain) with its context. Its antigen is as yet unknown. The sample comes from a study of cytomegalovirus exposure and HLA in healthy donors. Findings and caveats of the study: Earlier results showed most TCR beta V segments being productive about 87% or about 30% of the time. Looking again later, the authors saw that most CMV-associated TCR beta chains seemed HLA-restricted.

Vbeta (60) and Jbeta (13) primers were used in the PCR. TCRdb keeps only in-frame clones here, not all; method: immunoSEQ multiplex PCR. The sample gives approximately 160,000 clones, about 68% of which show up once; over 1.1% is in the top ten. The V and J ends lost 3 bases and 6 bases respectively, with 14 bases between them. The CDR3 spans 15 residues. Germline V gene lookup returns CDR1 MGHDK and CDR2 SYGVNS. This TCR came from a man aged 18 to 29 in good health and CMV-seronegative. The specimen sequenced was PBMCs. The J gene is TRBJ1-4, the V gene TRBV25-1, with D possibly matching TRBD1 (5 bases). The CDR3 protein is CASSDFGGMDEKLFF. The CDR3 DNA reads TGTGCCAGCAGTGACTTCGGGGGGATGGATGAAAAACTGTTTTTT.